This TCR beta chain was documented in a study of blood T cell repertoires in COVID-19. The ends were cut back, 0 bases at V and 7 bases at J, with 5 bases in the middle. Per the germline V gene, CDR1 is LNHNV and CDR2 is YYDKDF (reference sequence). CDR3 length equals 12 residues. TCRdb keeps only in-frame clones here, not all; method: immunoSEQ multiplex PCR. The data contain about 300,000 clones, 70% to 90% of them singletons. The sequenced material came from peripheral blood. The clonotype originates from a woman aged 25 to 45 with COVID-19, enrolled during active disease. The genes are TRBV15 and TRBJ2-3; D gene ambiguous. The CDR3 protein is CATSRDPNTQYF. The CDR3 region has the DNA TGTGCCACCAGCAGAGACCCTAATACGCAGTATTTT.